This entry describes one T cell receptor (beta chain). This clone's antigen is unknown. Nothing much larger sits one base from this clone, and base qualities are not available. The source of the sample is a study of cytomegalovirus exposure and HLA in healthy donors (dated by TCRdb to between 2016 and 2019). General notes on the study: A later analysis indicated that the roughly 130 validation repertoires were generated on the platform also employed for the approximately 690 repertoires of the first cohort. The study aimed to test whether cataloging public T cell receptors could reveal signatures of past pathogen exposure. Besides the first cohort of approximately 670 subjects, a separate validation cohort made up of 120 different subjects was used. To predict cytomegalovirus infection status, the study brought together high-throughput TCR immunosequencing, statistical association of individual TCRs with disease status, and machine learning. Results and caveats for the whole study, not just this receptor: A later analysis lacked HLA typing for the validation cohort, so it scored co-occurrence in that cohort across all 130 or so repertoires. The study gave a list of 150 to 200 TCR beta chains associated with cytomegalovirus. A few of the identified cytomegalovirus-associated TCR beta chains were confirmed in vitro to be specific for cytomegalovirus antigens. A later analysis found that TCRs clustered in the first cohort also tended to co-occur in the approximately 120 validation repertoires, with 94% of cluster scores above 0. While some public TCRs were present in many individuals, most TCR sequences turned up only very rarely across donors. It was suggested by the authors that the approach could potentially be generalized to other disease states and immunological phenotypes. Cytomegalovirus status was reported to be diagnosed by the classifier with high specificity and sensitivity in both the original and validation cohorts.

The germline ends are 11 bases apart after V is trimmed by 3 bases and J by 1 base. Counted from cysteine to phenylalanine, this CDR3 has 14 amino acids. The read is trimmed to its CDR3 DNA, 42 bases read in frame from base 1. CDR1 is given as SQVTM and CDR2 as ANQGSEA, both from the germline V gene. Donors formed part of the validation cohort, which comprised 120 subjects and was distinct from the first cohort of 550 to 850 subjects. Library construction relied on the immunoSEQ multiplex PCR assay. The paper's processing steps were these. A statistical classification framework was built to diagnose cytomegalovirus status from the catalog of TCR beta chain sequences. Sourced from immuneACCESS, this table was stored by TCRdb with only in-frame sequences that have V and J called. A share of the clones is absent; for the studies checked, an unresolved V gene accounts for under half, and the remainder has no known explanation. The D gene and trimming were derived from the DNA, and the V and J assignments and clone size from that table. The sample table holds 150,000 to 200,000 clones, of which over 80% were seen once. The ten largest account for approximately 2% of the sample.

Recombination connected TRBV29-1 to TRBJ2-3; TRBD2 is possibly the D segment (6 matching bases). Sequencing was carried out using PBMCs. The sequence came from a man aged 30-40 years in good health and CMV-seropositive. The CDR3 amino acid sequence is: CSVEGGKGTDTQYF. The sequenced DNA is TGCAGCGTTGAGGGGGGAAAAGGCACAGATACGCAGTATTTT.